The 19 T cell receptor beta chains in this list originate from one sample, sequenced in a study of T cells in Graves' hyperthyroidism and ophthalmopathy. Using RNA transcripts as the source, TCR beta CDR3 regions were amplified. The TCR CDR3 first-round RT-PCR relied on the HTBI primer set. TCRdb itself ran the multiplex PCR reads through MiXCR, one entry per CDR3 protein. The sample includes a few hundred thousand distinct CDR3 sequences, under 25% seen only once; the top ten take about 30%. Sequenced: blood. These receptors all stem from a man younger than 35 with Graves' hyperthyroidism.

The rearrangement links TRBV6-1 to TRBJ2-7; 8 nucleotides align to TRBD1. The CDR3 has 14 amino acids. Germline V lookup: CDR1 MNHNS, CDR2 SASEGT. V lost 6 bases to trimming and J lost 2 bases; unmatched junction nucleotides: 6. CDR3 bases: TGTGCCAGCAGGCGGGACAGGTTGCCCTACGAGCAGTACTTC. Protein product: CASRRDRLPYEQYF.

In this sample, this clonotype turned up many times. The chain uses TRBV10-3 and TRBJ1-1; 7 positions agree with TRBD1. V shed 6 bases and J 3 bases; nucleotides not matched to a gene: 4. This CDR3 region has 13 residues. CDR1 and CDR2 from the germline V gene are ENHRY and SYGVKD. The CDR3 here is CAIRGQSDTEAFF. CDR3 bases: TGTGCCATCAGGGGACAGTCCGACACTGAAGCTTTCTTT.

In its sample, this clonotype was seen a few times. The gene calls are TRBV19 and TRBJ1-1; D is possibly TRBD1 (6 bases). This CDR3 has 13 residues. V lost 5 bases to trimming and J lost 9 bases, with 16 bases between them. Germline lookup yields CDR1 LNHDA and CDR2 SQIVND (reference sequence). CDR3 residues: CASSARTAGQAFF. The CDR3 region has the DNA TGTGCCAGTAGTGCTCGGACAGCAGGCCAAGCTTTCTTT.

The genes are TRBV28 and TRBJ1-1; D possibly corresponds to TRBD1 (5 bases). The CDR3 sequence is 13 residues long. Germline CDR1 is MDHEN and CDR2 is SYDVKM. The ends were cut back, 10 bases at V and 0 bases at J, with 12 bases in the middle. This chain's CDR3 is CANSGGMNTEAFF. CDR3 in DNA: TGTGCCAACTCGGGGGGTATGAACACTGAAGCTTTCTTT.

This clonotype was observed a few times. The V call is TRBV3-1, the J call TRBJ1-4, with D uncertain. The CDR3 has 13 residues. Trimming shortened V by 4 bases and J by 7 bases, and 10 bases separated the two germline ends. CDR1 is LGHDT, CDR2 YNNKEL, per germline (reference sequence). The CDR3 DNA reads TGTGCCAGCAGCCGCAATTTAGCTGAAAAACTGTTTTTT. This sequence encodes CASSRNLAEKLFF.

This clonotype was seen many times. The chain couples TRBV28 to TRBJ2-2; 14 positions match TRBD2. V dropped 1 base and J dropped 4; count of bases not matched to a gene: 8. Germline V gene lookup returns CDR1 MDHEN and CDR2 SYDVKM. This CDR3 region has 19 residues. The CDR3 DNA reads TGTGCCAGCAGTTTATTCTCCGGACTAGCGGGGGGTAGCACCGGGGAGCTGTTTTTT. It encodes CASSLFSGLAGGSTGELFF.

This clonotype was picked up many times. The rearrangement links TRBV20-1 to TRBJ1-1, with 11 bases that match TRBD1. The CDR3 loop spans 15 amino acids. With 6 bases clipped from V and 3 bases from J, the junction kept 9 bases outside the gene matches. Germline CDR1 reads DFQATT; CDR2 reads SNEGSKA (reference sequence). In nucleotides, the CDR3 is TGCAGTGCCGTCGGGACAGGGGGGGCCCACACTGAAGCTTTCTTT. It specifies CSAVGTGGAHTEAFF.

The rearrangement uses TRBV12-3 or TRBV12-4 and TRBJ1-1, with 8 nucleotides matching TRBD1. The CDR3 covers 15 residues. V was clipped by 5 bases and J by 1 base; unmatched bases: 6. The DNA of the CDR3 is TGTGCCAGCAGTCCGAGACAGGGGACGAACACTGAAGCTTTCTTT. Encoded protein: CASSPRQGTNTEAFF.

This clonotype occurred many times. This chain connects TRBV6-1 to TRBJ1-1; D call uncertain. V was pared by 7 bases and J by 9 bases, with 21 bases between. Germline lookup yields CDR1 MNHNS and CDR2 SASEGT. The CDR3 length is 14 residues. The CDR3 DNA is TGTGCCAGCATACCGAGGAACGGTTATCAACAAGCTTTCTTT. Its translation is CASIPRNGYQQAFF.

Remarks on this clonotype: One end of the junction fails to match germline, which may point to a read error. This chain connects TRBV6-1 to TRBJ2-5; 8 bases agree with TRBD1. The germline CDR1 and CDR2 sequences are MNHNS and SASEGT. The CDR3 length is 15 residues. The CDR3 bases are TGTGCCAGCAGTCCCGGACAGGGTCGGCAAGAGAGCCAGTACTTC. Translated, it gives CASSPGQGRQESQYF.

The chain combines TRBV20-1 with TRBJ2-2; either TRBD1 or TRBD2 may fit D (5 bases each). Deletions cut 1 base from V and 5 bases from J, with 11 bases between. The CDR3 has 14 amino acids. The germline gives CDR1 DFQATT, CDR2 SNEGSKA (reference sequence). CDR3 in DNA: TGCAGTGCTAGAGCGCGTGGGGGTACCGGGGAGCTGTTTTTT. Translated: CSARARGGTGELFF.

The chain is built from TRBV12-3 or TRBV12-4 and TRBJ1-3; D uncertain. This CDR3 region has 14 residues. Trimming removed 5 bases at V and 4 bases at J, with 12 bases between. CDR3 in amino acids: CASSDGLEGNTIYF. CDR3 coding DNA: TGTGCCAGCAGTGACGGACTCGAAGGAAACACCATATATTTT.

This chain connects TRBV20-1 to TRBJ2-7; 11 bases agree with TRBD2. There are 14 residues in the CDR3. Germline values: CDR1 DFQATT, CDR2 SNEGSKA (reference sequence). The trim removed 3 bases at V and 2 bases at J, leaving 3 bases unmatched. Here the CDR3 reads CSASLTSGAYEQYF. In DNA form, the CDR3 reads TGCAGTGCTAGCCTGACTAGCGGGGCCTACGAGCAGTACTTC.

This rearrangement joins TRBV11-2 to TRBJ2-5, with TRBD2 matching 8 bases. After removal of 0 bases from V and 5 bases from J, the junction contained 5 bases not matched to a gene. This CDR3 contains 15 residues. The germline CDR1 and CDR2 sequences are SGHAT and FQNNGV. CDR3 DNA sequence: TGTGCCAGCAGCTTAGATCCGGGGGGGCAGGAGACCCAGTACTTC. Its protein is CASSLDPGGQETQYF.

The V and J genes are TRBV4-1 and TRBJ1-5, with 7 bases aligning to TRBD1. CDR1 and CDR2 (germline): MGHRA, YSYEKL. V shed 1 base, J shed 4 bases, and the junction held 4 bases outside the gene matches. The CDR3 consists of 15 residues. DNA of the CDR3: TGCGCCAGCAGCCAAGTGGGCAGGGGGAATCAGCCCCAGCATTTT. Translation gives CASSQVGRGNQPQHF.

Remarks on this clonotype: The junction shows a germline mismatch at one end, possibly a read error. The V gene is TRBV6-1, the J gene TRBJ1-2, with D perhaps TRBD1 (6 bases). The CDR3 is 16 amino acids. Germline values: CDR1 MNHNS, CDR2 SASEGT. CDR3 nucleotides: TGTGCTAGCACTCTTCCCTGGGCAGGGGTTGGCTATGGCTACACCTTC. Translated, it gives CASTLPWAGVGYGYTF.

CDR3 amino acids: CSVEPWGEPQHF. The CDR3 nucleotides read TGCAGCGTTGAGCCATGGGGAGAGCCCCAGCATTTT. The chain employs TRBV29-1 and TRBJ1-5; D not certain. The CDR3 runs 12 residues. Germline V gene lookup returns CDR1 SQVTM and CDR2 ANQGSEA. V dropped 3 bases and J dropped 8 bases, with 11 bases sitting between them.

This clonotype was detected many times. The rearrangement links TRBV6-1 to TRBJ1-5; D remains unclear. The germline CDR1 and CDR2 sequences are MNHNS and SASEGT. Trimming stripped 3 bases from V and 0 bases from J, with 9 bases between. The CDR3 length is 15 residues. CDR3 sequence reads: CASSEVAYSNQPQHF. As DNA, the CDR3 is TGTGCCAGCAGTGAGGTTGCCTATAGCAATCAGCCCCAGCATTTT.

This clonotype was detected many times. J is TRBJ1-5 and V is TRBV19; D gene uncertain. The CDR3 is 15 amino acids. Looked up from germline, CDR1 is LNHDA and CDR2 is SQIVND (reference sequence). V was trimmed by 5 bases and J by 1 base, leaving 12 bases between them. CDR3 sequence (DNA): TGTGCCAGTAGTTGGAAGGGTCGGAGCAATCAGCCCCAGCATTTT. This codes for CASSWKGRSNQPQHF.